This T cell receptor (beta chain) stems from a study of cytomegalovirus exposure and HLA in healthy donors. Study-wide results and limits: Productive status was seen about 90% or about 30% of the time for most TCR beta V segments in an earlier analysis. A highly shared variant cluster was judged a likely technical artifact.

CDR1 MNHNY and CDR2 SVGAGI come from the germline V gene (reference sequence). V lost 7 bases and J 3 bases, leaving 18 bases between the germline ends. The CDR3 is made up of 15 amino acids. A remark on this clone: Its antigen is undetermined.

Primers included in the PCR were 60 Vbeta and 13 Jbeta primers. The data were produced by immunoSEQ multiplex PCR, yet TCRdb's version contains in-frame clones alone and is incomplete. The table has some 95,000 clones, about 80% seen once; the top ten hold about 7.3%. The sequence was collected from a man younger than 45 in good health and CMV-seronegative. The sample taken for sequencing was PBMCs. V and J are TRBV6-6 and TRBJ1-2, with a weak D call TRBD1 (5 bases). The CDR3 loop is CASTHNRGGYYGYTF. CDR3 nucleotide sequence: TGTGCCAGCACCCACAATAGGGGCGGTTACTATGGCTACACCTTC.